The 8 T cell receptor beta chains reported below all come from one sample, sequenced in a study of blood T cells in healthy people across ages. A sample-barcoded 5' primer and a J-beta primer mix were used in a second PCR of roughly 6 to 11 cycles. TCRdb fed the 5' RACE reads into MiXCR, producing one record per CDR3 protein. Of just under 900,000 distinct CDR3 sequences listed, 25% to 35% were seen once; the top ten hold 15% to 20%. The sample was blood. The receptor set was obtained from a woman older than 75 in good health.

The chain is built from TRBV9 and TRBJ2-2; D may match TRBD1 or TRBD2 (5 bases each). V lost 0 bases, J lost 4 bases, and 10 bases lay in between. The CDR3 loop spans 15 amino acids. The germline CDR1 and CDR2 sequences are SGDLS and YYNGEE. The CDR3 DNA reads as TGTGCCAGCAGCGTAGTGGGGACGAGCACCGGGGAGCTGTTTTTT. Protein sequence: CASSVVGTSTGELFF.

This clonotype was observed a few times. DNA for the CDR3: TGTGCCAGCAGTTTCCTACCGGGGGCGAACACTGAAGCTTTCTTT. Its protein product is CASSFLPGANTEAFF. The gene calls are TRBV28 and TRBJ1-1; D may be TRBD1 (6 bases). The CDR3 runs 15 residues. Trimming shortened V by 3 bases and J by 1 base, and 12 bases separated the two germline ends. Germline loops: CDR1 MDHEN, CDR2 SYDVKM.

The chain uses TRBV6-5 and TRBJ2-4; D not resolved. TRBJ2-7 matches the DNA end more closely, so the J call is doubtful. From germline, CDR1 is MNHEY and CDR2 SVGAGI. This CDR3 is 15 amino acids long. The CDR3 sequence: CASSYSNNGPYEQYF. The DNA for the CDR3 is TGTGCCAGCAGTTACTCGAATAACGGTCCCTACGAGCAGTACTTC.

In the case of this clonotype: This likely comes from a read error, as the CDR3 has no conserved phenylalanine or tryptophan at its end. This chain links TRBV15 with TRBJ1-2; maybe TRBD1 (5 bases). Germline CDR1 and CDR2: LNHNV and YYDKDF (reference sequence). This CDR3 has 15 amino acids. The V gene lost 1 base and the J gene lost 8 bases, with 17 bases spanning the gap. CDR3 bases: TGTGCCACCAGCAGAGCCACGGGACGGTCGGAGGGCTACACCTGC. Its translation: CATSRATGRSEGYTC.

In this sample, this clonotype turned up many times. This chain's CDR3 is CASSNPSFGVEQFF. The CDR3 nucleotides read TGTGCCAGCAGCAACCCGAGCTTCGGGGTAGAGCAGTTCTTC. The chain employs TRBV6-6 and TRBJ2-1; TRBD2 might be the D (5 bases). CDR1 and CDR2 (germline): MNHNY, SVGAGI (reference sequence). The CDR3 spans 14 residues. The V and J ends lost 6 bases and 10 bases respectively, with 19 bases between them.

Concerning this clonotype itself: Its ends do not fully match the called genes, so a read error is possible. J is TRBJ1-4 and V is TRBV18; D is perhaps TRBD1 (5 bases). The CDR3 covers 13 residues. The V gene's germline CDR1 is KGHSH and CDR2 LQKENI. Written as DNA, the CDR3 is TGTGCCAGCACACCGGGGCTCAATGAAAAACTGTTTTTT. Protein sequence: CASTPGLNEKLFF. Full variable domain (rest looked up from reference TRBV18 and TRBJ1-4): NAGVMQNPRHLVRRRGQEARLRCSPMKGHSHVYWYRQLPEEGLKFMVYLQKENIIDESGMPKERFSAEFPKEGPSILRIQQVVRGDSAAYFCASTPGLNEKLFFGSGTQLSVL.

The sample holds one count of this clonotype. Relative to the germline gene, one junction end is altered; a read error may explain this. The chain employs TRBV24-1 and TRBJ2-3; tentative D call: TRBD1 (6 bases). Per the germline V gene, CDR1 is KGHDR and CDR2 is SFDVKD. The CDR3 consists of 13 residues. The CDR3 spells CVTRGTGADTQYF. The CDR3 nucleotides read TGTGTCACCAGGGGTACTGGAGCAGATACGCAGTATTTT.

The chain employs TRBV5-1 and TRBJ1-1, with a weak D call TRBD1 (6 bases). Germline CDR1 is SGHRS and CDR2 is YFSETQ. The V end was cut by 4 bases, the J end by 6 bases, with 13 bases between. The CDR3 totals 13 residues. The CDR3: CASSQGGNPEAFF. The DNA for the CDR3 is TGCGCCAGCAGCCAAGGGGGAAACCCTGAAGCTTTCTTT.